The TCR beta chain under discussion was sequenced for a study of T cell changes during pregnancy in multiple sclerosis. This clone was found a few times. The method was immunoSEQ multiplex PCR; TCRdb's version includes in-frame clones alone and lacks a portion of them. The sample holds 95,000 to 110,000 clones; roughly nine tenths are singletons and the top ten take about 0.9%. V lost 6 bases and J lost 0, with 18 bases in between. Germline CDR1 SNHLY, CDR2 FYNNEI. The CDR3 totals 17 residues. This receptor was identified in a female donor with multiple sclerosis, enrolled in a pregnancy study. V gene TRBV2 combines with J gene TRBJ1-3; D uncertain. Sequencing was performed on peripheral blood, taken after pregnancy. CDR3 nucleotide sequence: TGTGCCAGCAGGCGGAATAGTATGTCAAGCTCTGGAAACACCATATATTTT. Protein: CASRRNSMSSSGNTIYF.